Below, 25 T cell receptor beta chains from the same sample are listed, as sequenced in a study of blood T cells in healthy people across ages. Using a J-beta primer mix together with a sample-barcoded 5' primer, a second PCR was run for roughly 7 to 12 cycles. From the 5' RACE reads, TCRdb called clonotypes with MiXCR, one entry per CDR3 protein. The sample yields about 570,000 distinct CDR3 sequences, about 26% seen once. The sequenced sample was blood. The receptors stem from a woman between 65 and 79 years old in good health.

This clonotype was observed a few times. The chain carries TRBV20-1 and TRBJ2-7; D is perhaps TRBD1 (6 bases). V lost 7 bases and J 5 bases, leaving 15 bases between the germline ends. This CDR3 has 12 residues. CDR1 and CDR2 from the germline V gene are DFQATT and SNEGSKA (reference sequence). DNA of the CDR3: TGCAGTGTCAGCCAGGGGCTCCACGAGCAGTACTTC. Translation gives CSVSQGLHEQYF.

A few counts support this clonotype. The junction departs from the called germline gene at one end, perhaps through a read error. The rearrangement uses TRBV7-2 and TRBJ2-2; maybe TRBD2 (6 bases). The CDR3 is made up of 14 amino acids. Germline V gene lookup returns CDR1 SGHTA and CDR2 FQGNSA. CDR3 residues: CASSTFRGPGGLFF. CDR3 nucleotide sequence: TGTGCCAGCAGCACCTTTCGTGGACCCGGGGGGCTGTTTTTT.

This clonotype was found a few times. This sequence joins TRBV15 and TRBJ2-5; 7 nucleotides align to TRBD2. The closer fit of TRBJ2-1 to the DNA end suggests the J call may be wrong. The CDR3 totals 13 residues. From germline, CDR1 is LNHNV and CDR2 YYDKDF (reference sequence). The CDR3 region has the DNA TGTGCCACCACCTGGGACTACTACAATGAGCAGTTCTTC. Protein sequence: CATTWDYYNEQFF.

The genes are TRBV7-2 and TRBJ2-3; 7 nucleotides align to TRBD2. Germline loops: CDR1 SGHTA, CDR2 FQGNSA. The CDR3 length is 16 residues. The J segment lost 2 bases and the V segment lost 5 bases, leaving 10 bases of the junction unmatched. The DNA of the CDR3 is TGTGCCAGCAGCCCCTTCGGTAGCGGGCCCACAGATACGCAGTATTTT. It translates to CASSPFGSGPTDTQYF. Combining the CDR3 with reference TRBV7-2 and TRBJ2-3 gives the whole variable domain GAGVSQSPSNKVTEKGKDVELRCDPISGHTALYWYRQSLGQGLEFLIYFQGNSAPDKSGLPSDRFSAERTGGSVSTLTIQRTQQEDSAVYLCASSPFGSGPTDTQYFGPGTRLTVL.

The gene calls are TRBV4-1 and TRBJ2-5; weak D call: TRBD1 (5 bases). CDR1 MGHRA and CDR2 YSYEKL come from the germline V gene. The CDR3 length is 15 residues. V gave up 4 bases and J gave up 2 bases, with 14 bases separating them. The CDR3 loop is CASSRESRTQETQYF. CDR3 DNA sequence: TGCGCCAGCAGCCGCGAGTCAAGGACACAAGAGACCCAGTACTTC.

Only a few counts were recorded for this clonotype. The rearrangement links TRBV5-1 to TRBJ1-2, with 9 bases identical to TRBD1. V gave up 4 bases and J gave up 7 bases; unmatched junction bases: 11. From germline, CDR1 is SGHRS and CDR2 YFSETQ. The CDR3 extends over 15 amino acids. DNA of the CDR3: TGCGCCAGCAGCCTGTCGGGACAGGGAGTTGGTGGCTACACCTTC. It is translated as CASSLSGQGVGGYTF.

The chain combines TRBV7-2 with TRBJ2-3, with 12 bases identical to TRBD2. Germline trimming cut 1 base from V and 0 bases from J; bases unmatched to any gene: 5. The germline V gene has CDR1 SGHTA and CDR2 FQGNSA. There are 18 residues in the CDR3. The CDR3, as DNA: TGTGCCAGCAGCTTAGTTCTAGCGGGGGGGTCTAGCACAGATACGCAGTATTTT. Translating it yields CASSLVLAGGSSTDTQYF. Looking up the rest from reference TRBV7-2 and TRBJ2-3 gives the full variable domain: GAGVSQSPSNKVTEKGKDVELRCDPISGHTALYWYRQSLGQGLEFLIYFQGNSAPDKSGLPSDRFSAERTGGSVSTLTIQRTQQEDSAVYLCASSLVLAGGSSTDTQYFGPGTRLTVL.

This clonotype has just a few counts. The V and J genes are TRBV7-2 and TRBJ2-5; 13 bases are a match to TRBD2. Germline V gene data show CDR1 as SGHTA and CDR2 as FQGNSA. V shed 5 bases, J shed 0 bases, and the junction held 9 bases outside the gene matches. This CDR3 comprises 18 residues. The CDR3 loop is CASSPYLGLAGDQETQYF. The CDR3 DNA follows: TGTGCCAGCAGCCCCTACTTAGGACTAGCGGGGGACCAAGAGACCCAGTACTTC. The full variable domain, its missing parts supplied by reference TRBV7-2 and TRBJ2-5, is GAGVSQSPSNKVTEKGKDVELRCDPISGHTALYWYRQSLGQGLEFLIYFQGNSAPDKSGLPSDRFSAERTGGSVSTLTIQRTQQEDSAVYLCASSPYLGLAGDQETQYFGPGTRLLVL.

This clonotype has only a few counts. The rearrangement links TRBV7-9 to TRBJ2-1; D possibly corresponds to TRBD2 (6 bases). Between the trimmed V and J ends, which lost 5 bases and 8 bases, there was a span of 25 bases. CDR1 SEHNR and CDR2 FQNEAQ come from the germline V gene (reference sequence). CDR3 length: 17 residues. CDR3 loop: CASSVRWLASGGHEQFF. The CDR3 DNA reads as TGTGCCAGCAGCGTAAGGTGGCTAGCGTCCGGGGGACATGAGCAGTTCTTC.

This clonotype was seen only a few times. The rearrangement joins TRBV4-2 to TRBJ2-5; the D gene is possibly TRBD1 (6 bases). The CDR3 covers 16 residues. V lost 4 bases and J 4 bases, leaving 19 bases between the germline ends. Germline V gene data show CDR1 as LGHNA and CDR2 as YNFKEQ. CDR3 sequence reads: CASSLTTQGIGETQYF. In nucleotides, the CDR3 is TGTGCCAGCAGCCTAACGACTCAGGGGATTGGAGAGACCCAGTACTTC.

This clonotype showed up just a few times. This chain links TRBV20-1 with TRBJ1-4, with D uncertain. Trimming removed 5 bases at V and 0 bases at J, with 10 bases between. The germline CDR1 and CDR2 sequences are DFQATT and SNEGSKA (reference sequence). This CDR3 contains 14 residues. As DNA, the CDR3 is TGCAGTGCTCGCTTTGGGGCAACTAATGAAAAACTGTTTTTT. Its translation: CSARFGATNEKLFF.

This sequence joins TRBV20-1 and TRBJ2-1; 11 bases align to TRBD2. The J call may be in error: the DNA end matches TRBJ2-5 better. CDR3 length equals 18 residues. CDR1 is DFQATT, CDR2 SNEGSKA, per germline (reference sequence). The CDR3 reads CSARDRTSGGHKQETQYF. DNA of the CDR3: TGCAGTGCTAGAGATCGAACTAGCGGGGGCCACAAACAAGAGACCCAGTACTTC.

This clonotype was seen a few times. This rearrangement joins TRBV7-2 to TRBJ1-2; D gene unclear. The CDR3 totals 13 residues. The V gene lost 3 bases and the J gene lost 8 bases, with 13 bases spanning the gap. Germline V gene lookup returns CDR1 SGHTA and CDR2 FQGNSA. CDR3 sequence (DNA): TGTGCCAGCAGCTTCCCCAACAATCTCGGCTACACCTTC. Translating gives CASSFPNNLGYTF.

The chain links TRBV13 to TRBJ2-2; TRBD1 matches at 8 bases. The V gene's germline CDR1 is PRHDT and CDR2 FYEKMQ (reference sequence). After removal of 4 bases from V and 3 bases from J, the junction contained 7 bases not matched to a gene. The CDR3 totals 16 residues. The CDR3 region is CASSSFRDRYTGELFF. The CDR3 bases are TGTGCCAGCAGCTCGTTCCGGGACAGGTACACCGGGGAGCTGTTTTTT.

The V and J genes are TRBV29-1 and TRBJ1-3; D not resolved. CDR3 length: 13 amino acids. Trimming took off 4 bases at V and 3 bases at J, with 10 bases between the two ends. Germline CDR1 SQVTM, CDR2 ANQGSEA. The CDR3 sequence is CSVGPTLGNTIYF. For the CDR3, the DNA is TGCAGCGTTGGACCCACCCTTGGAAACACCATATATTTT.

CDR3 in DNA: TGTGCCAGCAGTTACAAGGGAGGGGGACAGCATAATGAAAAACTGTTTTTT. Amino acid sequence: CASSYKGGGQHNEKLFF. The chain uses TRBV6-5 and TRBJ1-4, with TRBD1 matching over 7 bases. The germline V gene encodes CDR1 MNHEY and CDR2 SVGAGI. J lost 4 bases, V lost 2 bases, and 10 bases had no gene match. This CDR3 contains 17 residues.

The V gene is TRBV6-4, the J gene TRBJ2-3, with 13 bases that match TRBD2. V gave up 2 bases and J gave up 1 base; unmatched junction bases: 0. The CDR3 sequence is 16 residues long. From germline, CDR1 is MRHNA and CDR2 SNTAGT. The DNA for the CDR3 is TGTGCCAGCAGTGACGGGACTAGCGGGGGCACAGATACGCAGTATTTT. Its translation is CASSDGTSGGTDTQYF.

CDR3 in DNA: TGTGCCAGCAGCAGGAGGACGAACACTGAAGCTTTCTTT. Residues: CASSRRTNTEAFF. The V and J genes are TRBV7-2 and TRBJ1-1, with D hard to call. This CDR3 has 13 residues. V lost 5 bases and J 1 base, leaving 8 bases between the germline ends. Germline assignment: CDR1 SGHTA and CDR2 FQGNSA.

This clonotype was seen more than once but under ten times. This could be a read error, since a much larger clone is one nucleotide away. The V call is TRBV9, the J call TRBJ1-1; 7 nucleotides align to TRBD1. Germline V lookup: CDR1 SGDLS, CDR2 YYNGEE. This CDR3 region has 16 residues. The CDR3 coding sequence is TGTGCCAGCAGCGTAGATCAGACAGGGTTGAACACTGAAGTTTTCTTT. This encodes CASSVDQTGLNTEVFF. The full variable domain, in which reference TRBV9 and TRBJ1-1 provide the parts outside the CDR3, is DSGVTQTPKHLITATGQRVTLRCSPRSGDLSVYWYQQSLDQGLQFLIQYYNGEERAKGNILERFSAQQFPDLHSELNLSSLELGDSALYFCASSVDQTGLNTEVFFGQGTRLTVV.

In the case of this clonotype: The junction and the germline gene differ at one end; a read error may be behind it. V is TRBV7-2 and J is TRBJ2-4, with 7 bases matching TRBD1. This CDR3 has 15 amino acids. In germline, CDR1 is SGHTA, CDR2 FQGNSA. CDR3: CASSQRTGAKNIQYF. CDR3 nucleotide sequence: TGTGCCAGCAGCCAAAGGACAGGAGCCAAAAACATCCAGTACTTC.

CDR3 DNA: TGTGCCAGCAGCTTAATCCGGGACAATGAGCAGTTCTTC. Protein product: CASSLIRDNEQFF. This chain links TRBV7-2 with TRBJ2-1; D gene uncertain. The CDR3 has 13 amino acids. CDR1 is SGHTA, CDR2 FQGNSA, per germline. V was cut by 2 bases and J by 5 bases, with 7 bases left in between. Filled out from reference TRBV7-2 and TRBJ2-1, the complete variable domain reads GAGVSQSPSNKVTEKGKDVELRCDPISGHTALYWYRQSLGQGLEFLIYFQGNSAPDKSGLPSDRFSAERTGGSVSTLTIQRTQQEDSAVYLCASSLIRDNEQFFGPGTRLTVL.

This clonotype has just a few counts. For the CDR3, the DNA is TGCAGCGTTGCCAGTCACTCTGGAAACACCATATATTTT. Residues: CSVASHSGNTIYF. The chain couples TRBV29-1 to TRBJ1-3; D remains unclear. The CDR3 consists of 13 residues. Germline V gene data show CDR1 as SQVTM and CDR2 as ANQGSEA. With 4 bases removed from V and 0 bases from J, the gap between germline ends came to 7 bases.

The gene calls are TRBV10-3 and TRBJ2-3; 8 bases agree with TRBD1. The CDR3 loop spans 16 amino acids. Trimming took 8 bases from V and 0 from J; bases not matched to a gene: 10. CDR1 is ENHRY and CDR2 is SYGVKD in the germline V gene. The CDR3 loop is CAIRGQGARSTDTQYF. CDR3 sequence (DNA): TGTGCCATCCGGGGGCAGGGGGCGCGAAGCACAGATACGCAGTATTTT.

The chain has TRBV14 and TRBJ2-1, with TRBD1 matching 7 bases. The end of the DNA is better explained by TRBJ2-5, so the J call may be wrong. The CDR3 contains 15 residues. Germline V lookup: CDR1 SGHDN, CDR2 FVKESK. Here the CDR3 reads CASSQILTGQETQYF. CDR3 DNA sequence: TGTGCCAGCAGCCAGATCCTGACAGGGCAGGAGACCCAGTACTTC.

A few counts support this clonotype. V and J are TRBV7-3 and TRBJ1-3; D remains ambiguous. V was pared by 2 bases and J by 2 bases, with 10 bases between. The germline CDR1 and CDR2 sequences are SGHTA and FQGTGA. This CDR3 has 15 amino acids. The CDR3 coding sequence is TGTGCCAGCAGCTTAGGGCAGTCTACTGGAAACACCATATATTTT. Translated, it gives CASSLGQSTGNTIYF.